Many counts were recorded for the clone carrying this T cell receptor (beta chain). These data belong to a study of CD4 and CD8 cells across lung adenocarcinoma regions. Trimming cost V 4 bases and J 2 bases; bases outside gene matches: 8. The CDR3 length is 17 residues. The germline V gene encodes CDR1 SGHVS and CDR2 FQNEAQ. Using its own MiXCR run on the PCR reads, TCRdb lists one record per CDR3 protein. The table lists under 20,000 distinct CDR3 sequences, roughly 50% of them singletons. V and J are TRBV7-8 and TRBJ2-1, with 10 positions matching TRBD2. Sequenced material: CD4+ T cells from the margin of a lung tumor. The TCR originated in a male donor with lung adenocarcinoma. The CD4 and CD8 labels of this study may be unreliable. Here the CDR3 DNA reads TGTGCCAGCAGCTCAACACCCGGGACTAGCGCCTACAATGAGCAGTTCTTC. This gives the protein CASSSTPGTSAYNEQFF.